One sample yielded the 9 T cell receptor beta chains listed below, sequenced in a study of post-analysis software for immune sequencing data. The TCR beta cDNA libraries carried unique molecular identifiers. Each CDR3 protein is one row after TCRdb ran MiXCR on the PCR reads. The table records approximately 460,000 distinct CDR3 sequences, roughly 46% of them present only once. No antigens are known for them. General study findings and limits: Roughly five TRBV segments appeared more often in patients than in controls, and TRBV5-6, TRBV5-1 and TRBV20-1 were among these.

The source material was blood. The receptors stem from a girl aged 10 to 17 with multiple sclerosis.

This rearrangement joins TRBV20-1 to TRBJ2-7, with 10 positions matching TRBD2. Germline V CDR1 and CDR2: DFQATT, SNEGSKA (reference sequence). V was pared by 0 bases and J by 5 bases, with 10 bases of the junction left unmatched. The CDR3 length is 16 residues. The DNA for the CDR3 is TGCAGTGCTAGAGATCCACTAGCGGGAAATCAGGACGAGCAGTACTTC. Its protein product is CSARDPLAGNQDEQYF.

There are a few counts of this clonotype. The chain uses TRBV27 and TRBJ1-5; perhaps TRBD1 as D (5 bases). The CDR3 covers 15 residues. In germline, CDR1 is MNHEY, CDR2 SMNVEV (reference sequence). The V gene lost 7 bases and the J gene lost 0 bases, with 13 bases spanning the gap. The CDR3 spells CASKLVRDSNQPQHF. The CDR3 DNA reads as TGTGCCAGCAAACTGGTCAGGGATAGCAATCAGCCCCAGCATTTT.

This clonotype showed up many times. The chain recombines TRBV20-1 with TRBJ2-7, with D tentatively TRBD1 (5 bases). This CDR3 region has 14 residues. Trimming left V 5 bases short and J 3 bases short, with 17 bases between. Germline V gene lookup returns CDR1 DFQATT and CDR2 SNEGSKA (reference sequence). The CDR3 loop is CSALLGLEDYEQYF. The CDR3 DNA reads as TGCAGTGCTCTTTTGGGGCTAGAGGACTACGAGCAGTACTTC.

The chain joins TRBV12-3 or TRBV12-4 to TRBJ1-2; no reliable D call. The CDR3 consists of 16 residues. V gave up 7 bases and J gave up 1 base, with 19 bases separating them. This chain's CDR3 is CASTKIAGSGNYGYTF. The CDR3 DNA reads as TGTGCCAGCACCAAAATAGCGGGGTCGGGTAACTATGGCTACACCTTC.

The J gene is TRBJ2-1, the V gene TRBV6-5, with 10 nucleotides matching TRBD1. The germline V gene encodes CDR1 MNHEY and CDR2 SVGAGI. This CDR3 is built from 16 residues. J lost 4 bases, V lost 6 bases, and 9 bases had no gene match. The CDR3 reads CASSLPGGQGYNEQFF. The DNA of the CDR3 is TGTGCCAGCAGCCTCCCTGGGGGACAGGGGTACAATGAGCAGTTCTTC.

The chain joins TRBV29-1 to TRBJ2-1; D not certain. CDR1 is SQVTM and CDR2 is ANQGSEA in the germline V gene. V dropped 4 bases and J dropped 2 bases, with 9 bases sitting between them. This CDR3 is built from 13 residues. The CDR3 sequence is CSVGTGAYNEQFF. As DNA, the CDR3 is TGCAGCGTTGGCACTGGGGCCTACAATGAGCAGTTCTTC.

This clonotype has just a few counts. The V call is TRBV28, the J call TRBJ2-5, with a possible D match to TRBD2 (9 bases). Judging by the DNA end, TRBJ2-7 fits better; the J call may be wrong. There are 18 residues in the CDR3. Germline loops: CDR1 MDHEN, CDR2 SYDVKM. The CDR3 DNA reads as TGTGCCAGCAGTTTGAACAGGGGGTACCTAGCGGGAATTCTCGAGCAGTACTTC. Residues: CASSLNRGYLAGILEQYF.

The chain is built from TRBV7-9 and TRBJ2-1, with 7 nucleotides matching TRBD2. Germline lookup yields CDR1 SEHNR and CDR2 FQNEAQ (reference sequence). V was clipped by 5 bases and J by 2 bases; unmatched bases: 6. This CDR3 has 15 residues. The CDR3: CASSPRSGPYNEQFF. The CDR3 DNA reads as TGTGCCAGCAGCCCTCGTAGCGGGCCCTACAATGAGCAGTTCTTC.

Only a few counts were recorded for this clonotype. This rearrangement joins TRBV12-3 or TRBV12-4 to TRBJ2-4, with a weak D call TRBD1 (6 bases). This CDR3 spans 12 amino acids. V lost 1 base, J lost 8 bases, and 6 bases lay in between. CDR3 sequence reads: CASSLEGDIQYF. CDR3 sequence (DNA): TGTGCCAGCAGTTTAGAGGGGGACATTCAGTACTTC.